Listed below are T cell receptor beta chains from one sample, sequenced in a study of T cells in narcolepsy. Some clones are missing from TCRdb's copy, which holds only in-frame ones; the method was immunoSEQ multiplex PCR. The data hold tens of thousands of clones, with around 87% observed a single time. Sequenced material: memory (CD45RA-) CD4+ T cells from blood. These receptors were taken from a human donor in good health. Each CDR3 is given with its conserved first and last residue. The D gene is left open where the match is weak. Rows give clone size only sometimes, using once, few, many, or a class for an expanded clone.

TRBV6-5	13	TRBD1	NA	TRBJ2-7	TGTGCCAGCAGGAGCCGGACAGGTCGCGAGCAGTACTTC	CASRSRTGREQYF
TRBV28	16	NA	NA	TRBJ2-7	TGTGCCAGCAGTCCGCTTAGACGGACAGCCTCCTACGAGCAGTACTTC	CASSPLRRTASYEQYF
TRBV5-1	12	NA	NA	TRBJ2-7	TGCGCCAGCAGCTTCAACAGGTACGAGCAGTACTTC	CASSFNRYEQYF
TRBV4-1	13	NA	once	TRBJ1-4	TGCGCCAGCAGCCAAGAAGGTGGTGAAAAACTGTTTTTT	CASSQEGGEKLFF
TRBV27	17	NA	once	TRBJ2-3	TGTGCCAGCAGTTCCACATCGACCCTTGGGGTGCCAGATACGCAGTATTTT	CASSSTSTLGVPDTQYF
TRBV11-3	15	NA	NA	TRBJ2-3	TGTGCCAGCAGCCCAGCAAGGGCGGCTACAGATACGCAGTATTTT	CASSPARAATDTQYF
TRBV5-6	17	TRBD1	NA	TRBJ1-5	TGTGCCAGCAGCTTGTACAGGGGGCAAGGTGGCAATCAGCCCCAGCATTTT	CASSLYRGQGGNQPQHF
TRBV6-5	14	NA	once	TRBJ2-7	TGTGCCAGCAGTACCGCCGGGATTTCCTACGAGCAGTACTTC	CASSTAGISYEQYF
TRBV27	12	NA	NA	TRBJ2-7	TGTGCCAGCAAATCTGACGCCTACGAGCAGTACTTC	CASKSDAYEQYF
TRBV6-5	14	TRBD1	NA	TRBJ1-2	TGTGCCAGCAGTTTAGCAGGGGGGGGCTATGGCTACACCTTC	CASSLAGGGYGYTF
TRBV7-8	16	TRBD1	NA	TRBJ1-1	TGTGCCAGCAGCTTAGTCCCTTCAGACAGGGCTACTGAAGCTTTCTTT	CASSLVPSDRATEAFF
TRBV11-2	13	NA	NA	TRBJ1-3	TGTGCCAGCAGCTATAATAGGGGAAACACCATATATTTT	CASSYNRGNTIYF
TRBV5-1	16	TRBD1	NA	TRBJ1-2	TGCGCCAGCAGCGCCGGACAGGGGGCGCCTAACTATGGCTACACCTTC	CASSAGQGAPNYGYTF
TRBV30	13	NA	NA	TRBJ1-2	TGTGCCTCCACCCTCAGGGGTGACTATGGCTACACCTTC	CASTLRGDYGYTF
TRBV28	14	NA	NA	TRBJ2-1	TGTGCCAGCAGCCTAGTCTATCGGCCTAATGAGCAGTTCTTC	CASSLVYRPNEQFF
TRBV2	15	TRBD2	NA	TRBJ2-7	TGTGCCAGCAGTGGGGCTACTAGCGGGAGTCGCGAGCAGTACTTC	CASSGATSGSREQYF
TRBV29-1	14	NA	NA	TRBJ2-3	TGCAGCTCCCGAGTTTCGCTCAGCACAGATACGCAGTATTTT	CSSRVSLSTDTQYF
TRBV2	15	NA	NA	TRBJ2-2	TGTGCCAGCATGAGTAATAGACTAACGGCCGGGGAGCTGTTTTTT	CASMSNRLTAGELFF
TRBV7-3	18	TRBD2	NA	TRBJ2-3	TGTGCCAGCAGCTTAAAGGGACTAGCGGGGGGGCTGGCAGATACGCAGTATTTT	CASSLKGLAGGLADTQYF
TRBV5-1	15	NA	NA	TRBJ2-2	TGCGCCAGCAGCTCCGGGACAATCAACACCGGGGAGCTGTTTTTT	CASSSGTINTGELFF
TRBV25-1	15	TRBD2	NA	TRBJ2-7	TGTGCCAGCAGTCAATATATGGGGGGGACCTACGAGCAGTACTTC	CASSQYMGGTYEQYF
TRBV5-1	16	TRBD1	NA	TRBJ1-4	TGCGCCAGCAGCTTGCTGCAGGGGGCAACTAATGAAAAACTGTTTTTT	CASSLLQGATNEKLFF
TRBV4-3	15	NA	NA	TRBJ2-3	TGCGCCAGCAGCCAAGTGGCTCCATTCACAGGTACGCAGTATTTT	CASSQVAPFTGTQYF